A selection of T cell receptor beta chains follows, all from one sample in a study of a mutant IDH1 vaccine in newly diagnosed glioma. Sequencing used immunoSEQ multiplex PCR; TCRdb keeps in-frame clones, though not all of them. The sample shows tens of thousands of clones, just over 90% of them seen only once. The starting material was PBMCs, obtained from a glioma patient treated with radiotherapy, temozolomide or both. Receptors were obtained from a young man with glioma. The CDR3 runs from the conserved cysteine through the conserved F or W. Each record gives: V gene, D gene, J gene, CDR3 protein, CDR3 DNA. D genes are given only for firm matches.

TRBV5-1	.	TRBJ1-3	CASSTTQGPGNTIYF	TGCGCCAGCAGCACTACCCAGGGCCCTGGAAACACCATATATTTT
TRBV5-1	.	TRBJ2-5	CASSLGKGAVQETQYF	TGCGCCAGCAGCTTGGGAAAGGGAGCGGTACAGGAGACCCAGTACTTC
TRBV29-1	.	TRBJ1-2	CSVEPTTSNYGYTF	TGCAGCGTTGAACCCACGACATCTAACTATGGCTACACCTTC
TRBV10-3	.	TRBJ2-1	CAISGEREQFF	TGTGCCATCAGTGGGGAGCGGGAGCAGTTCTTC
TRBV11-2	TRBD2	TRBJ2-1	CASSSTSASSYNEQFF	TGTGCCAGCAGCTCCACTAGCGCGAGCTCCTACAATGAGCAGTTCTTC
TRBV6-4	TRBD1	TRBJ2-3	CASGQGSTDTQYF	TGTGCCAGCGGACAGGGGAGCACAGATACGCAGTATTTT
TRBV5-1	.	TRBJ1-1	CASSLGRTMNTEAFF	TGCGCCAGCAGCTTGGGGCGGACCATGAACACTGAAGCTTTCTTT
TRBV5-1	TRBD2	TRBJ2-2	CASSLVAGAGGELFF	TGCGCCAGCAGCTTGGTTGCGGGAGCGGGCGGGGAGCTGTTTTTT
TRBV30	TRBD2	TRBJ2-7	CAWRSLAEHYEQYF	TGTGCCTGGAGATCACTAGCGGAGCACTACGAGCAGTACTTC
TRBV11-1	TRBD1	TRBJ2-7	CASSHPGQGNLVQYF	TGTGCCAGCAGCCATCCGGGACAGGGGAACCTCGTGCAGTACTTC
TRBV7-2	TRBD1	TRBJ2-7	CASSRDRGRFYEQYF	TGTGCCAGCAGCCGGGACAGGGGGCGATTCTACGAGCAGTACTTC
TRBV4-2	TRBD2	TRBJ2-7	CASSPSGYEQYF	TGTGCCAGCAGCCCTAGCGGCTACGAGCAGTACTTC
TRBV5-1	.	TRBJ1-2	CASSLARDYYGYTF	TGCGCCAGCAGCTTAGCCCGCGACTACTATGGCTACACCTTC
TRBV18	TRBD2	TRBJ2-1	CASSPVAGSSYNEQFF	TGTGCCAGCTCACCCGTAGCGGGGAGCTCCTACAATGAGCAGTTCTTC
TRBV9	TRBD1	TRBJ1-2	CASSVGTGGDYTF	TGTGCCAGCAGCGTAGGGACAGGGGGCGACTACACCTTC
TRBV18	TRBD1	TRBJ2-3	CASSPGQGGTQYF	TGTGCCAGCTCACCCGGACAGGGCGGTACGCAGTATTTT
TRBV16	.	TRBJ1-1	CASSQQGNTEAFF	TGTGCCAGCAGCCAACAGGGGAACACTGAAGCTTTCTTT
TRBV21-1	.	TRBJ2-3	CASSKVGLVMWVTDTQYF	TGTGCCAGCAGCAAAGTGGGACTAGTGATGTGGGTCACAGATACGCAGTATTTT
TRBV5-1	.	TRBJ2-2	CASSLVIGNTGELFF	TGCGCCAGCAGCTTGGTTATCGGGAACACCGGGGAGCTGTTTTTT
TRBV6-1	.	TRBJ2-5	CASKLGRETQYF	TGTGCCAGCAAGTTGGGCAGGGAGACCCAGTACTTC
TRBV5-1	TRBD1	TRBJ2-3	CASSLFRGPDTQYF	TGCGCCAGCAGCTTGTTCAGGGGGCCAGATACGCAGTATTTT
TRBV19	.	TRBJ2-7	CASKRSGLDPTYEQYF	TGTGCCAGTAAACGATCGGGGCTGGACCCAACCTACGAGCAGTACTTC
TRBV30	.	TRBJ2-5	CAWSGDGYQETQYF	TGTGCCTGGAGTGGAGACGGATACCAAGAGACCCAGTACTTC
TRBV11-3	.	TRBJ2-1	CASSLRGTNEQFF	TGTGCCAGCAGCTTACGGGGAACCAATGAGCAGTTCTTC
TRBV15	TRBD1	TRBJ1-5	CATSRRPGQISNQPQHF	TGTGCCACCAGCAGAAGACCGGGACAGATTAGCAATCAGCCCCAGCATTTT